This T cell receptor beta chain is drawn from a study of cytomegalovirus exposure and HLA in healthy donors. Study background: About 85 million unique TCR sequences came from HLA-typed donors in an early release.

In the case of this clone: Antigen specificity is unknown.

Findings and limits, study-wide: Immune exposure information available was restricted to CMV serostatus. In a later analysis, at a false discovery rate of 0.05, over 15,000 TCR beta sequences matched HLA alleles.

Samples came from healthy bone marrow donors. V dropped 6 bases and J dropped 16 bases, with 16 bases sitting between them. The germline V gene encodes CDR1 MDHEN and CDR2 SYDVKM. The CDR3 consists of 11 residues. A multiplex PCR was run with 60 Vbeta primers and 13 Jbeta primers. TCRdb's copy holds only in-frame clones and misses some; the assay was immunoSEQ multiplex PCR. The sample records around 170,000 clones, approximately 78% being singletons. The sample was PBMCs. The chain recombines TRBV28 with TRBJ2-1, with no clear D. The receptor was isolated from a woman aged 18 to 35 in good health and CMV-seronegative. Here the CDR3 DNA reads TGTGCCAGCAGCAAGCTAGTAAGTTATTTCTTC. Its protein is CASSKLVSYFF.